This record concerns one T cell receptor (beta chain) sequence. Its antigen is still unknown. At one end the junction does not follow the germline gene, possibly because of a read error. The data were taken from a study of T-cell reconstitution after alpha-beta-depleted transplantation in children (dated by TCRdb to 2016 to 2017). Concerning the study at large: T-cell immune reconstitution after TCRalphabeta/CD19-depleted allogeneic hematopoietic cell transplantation in children was quantitatively tracked in the study by means of TCR repertoire profiling.

Taken from cysteine to phenylalanine, the CDR3 has 14 residues. Left in the record is the CDR3 DNA by itself, 42 bases read in frame from the first base. From the germline V gene (reference sequence), CDR1 is MNHEY and CDR2 is SMNVEV. To prepare the library, PCR was applied. TCRdb lists the instrument as Illumina HiSeq 2500. TCR libraries were prepared with molecular barcoding, using unique molecular identifiers to normalize TCRbeta repertoire quantification. TCRdb ran its own pipeline on the public reads, namely fastp trimming at Q25 and MiXCR clone calling, and kept in-frame beta chains. A single entry per CDR3 protein holds the most common genes and DNA from its merged rows. The sample yields 200,000 to 250,000 distinct CDR3 sequences; more than 7.5% were counted once. Jointly, the top ten make up approximately 5.4% of the sample.

Here the sequenced sample was PBMCs from the stem cell graft donor, taken from the stem cell graft. The V and J genes are TRBV27 and TRBJ1-5; the D gene assignment is ambiguous. The sequence derives from a human donor who donated a stem cell graft to a child with SCID. Read as DNA, the sequence is TGTGCCAACAGTTTAATGGGTAGCAATCAGCCCCAGCATTTT. It specifies CANSLMGSNQPQHF.